Shown below are 25 T cell receptor beta chains from a single sample sequenced in a study of cytomegalovirus exposure and HLA in healthy donors. Measured with immunoSEQ multiplex PCR; TCRdb has only the in-frame clones, and not every one. The table has 240,000 or so clones, approximately 83% seen once. The sequenced sample consisted of PBMCs. Source of these receptors: a woman in her twenties or thirties in good health and CMV-seropositive.

The chain has TRBV6-1 and TRBJ2-6; 10 nucleotides align to TRBD1. Germline lookup yields CDR1 MNHNS and CDR2 SASEGT. Losses at the gene ends were 2 bases for V and 4 bases for J; bases not matched to a gene: 8. This CDR3 has 18 residues. The CDR3: CASSESGTGVPGANVLTF. CDR3 nucleotide sequence: TGTGCCAGCAGTGAAAGTGGGACAGGGGTTCCGGGGGCCAACGTCCTGACTTTC.

The rearrangement uses TRBV2 and TRBJ2-2, with D perhaps matching TRBD1 (7 bases). V lost 9 bases, J lost 2 bases, and 13 bases lay in between. There are 14 residues in the CDR3. In germline, CDR1 is SNHLY, CDR2 FYNNEI. This CDR3 is CARGGGTNTGELFF. DNA of the CDR3: TGTGCCAGAGGGGGCGGGACCAACACCGGGGAGCTGTTTTTT.

The V gene is TRBV7-8, the J gene TRBJ1-5; D is undetermined. The CDR3 spans 16 residues. Trimming left V 2 bases short and J 4 bases short, with 15 bases between. Germline loops: CDR1 SGHVS, CDR2 FQNEAQ. DNA for the CDR3: TGTGCCAGCAGCTTAAAAGGCAGGTCGCCGAATCAGCCCCAGCATTTT. Protein: CASSLKGRSPNQPQHF. Full variable domain (remainder filled in from reference TRBV7-8 and TRBJ1-5): GAGVSQSPRYKVAKRGQDVALRCDPISGHVSLFWYQQALGQGPEFLTYFQNEAQLDKSGLPSDRFFAERPEGSVSTLKIQRTQQEDSAVYLCASSLKGRSPNQPQHFGDGTRLSIL.

V and J are TRBV27 and TRBJ1-5; the match to TRBD1 covers 8 bases. Germline CDR1 and CDR2: MNHEY and SMNVEV (reference sequence). The CDR3 spans 17 residues. Unmatched junction bases numbered 7, after V lost 0 bases and J lost 3 bases. CDR3 sequence: CASSLSPGQGFNQPQHF. For the CDR3, the DNA is TGTGCCAGCAGTTTATCGCCCGGACAGGGTTTCAATCAGCCCCAGCATTTT.

The chain combines TRBV11-3 with TRBJ2-5; D is uncertain. Germline CDR1 SGHNT, CDR2 YENEEA. There are 13 residues in the CDR3. V shed 1 base and J shed 9 bases, with 12 bases lying between them. CDR3 in amino acids: CASSLGYRSPQYF. The CDR3 DNA follows: TGTGCCAGCAGCTTAGGGTACAGATCGCCCCAGTACTTC.

The J gene is TRBJ2-3, the V gene TRBV28; possibly TRBD2 for D (6 bases). This CDR3 is 17 amino acids long. Trimming shortened V by 4 bases and J by 1 base, and 18 bases separated the two germline ends. CDR1 is MDHEN and CDR2 is SYDVKM in the germline V gene. CDR3 bases: TGTGCCAGCAGTTCACGGGACTCACTTGCTGGCACAGATACGCAGTATTTT. It specifies CASSSRDSLAGTDTQYF.

This chain connects TRBV27 to TRBJ1-2; 7 bases fit TRBD1. Germline V gene sequence: CDR1 MNHEY, CDR2 SMNVEV (reference sequence). This CDR3 has 15 amino acids. J was trimmed by 5 bases and V by 4 bases; bases with no gene match: 10. Here the CDR3 DNA reads TGTGCCAGCAGTTACGGCGCAGGGGGTTGGTATGGCTACACCTTC. This encodes CASSYGAGGWYGYTF.

The CDR3 is CASSGYDRGRFEQYF. DNA of the CDR3: TGTGCCAGCAGTGGGTACGACAGGGGGCGCTTCGAGCAGTACTTC. The V call is TRBV2, the J call TRBJ2-7; 10 positions agree with TRBD1. The germline V gene has CDR1 SNHLY and CDR2 FYNNEI. There are 15 residues in the CDR3. The trim removed 4 bases at V and 6 bases at J, leaving 9 bases unmatched. The variable domain in full, completed from reference TRBV2 and TRBJ2-7, reads EPEVTQTPSHQVTQMGQEVILRCVPISNHLYFYWYRQILGQKVEFLVSFYNNEISEKSEIFDDQFSVERPDGSNFTLKIRSTKLEDSAMYFCASSGYDRGRFEQYFGPGTRLTVT.

V and J are TRBV5-1 and TRBJ2-2; a possible D gene is TRBD2 (5 bases). V lost 2 bases to trimming and J lost 7 bases, with 15 bases between them. CDR1 is SGHRS and CDR2 is YFSETQ in the germline V gene. The CDR3 is 15 amino acids. The CDR3 region has the DNA TGCGCCAGCAGCTTAGACGGGGTCCAAGTCGGGGAGCTGTTTTTT. Its protein is CASSLDGVQVGELFF.

The rearrangement joins TRBV6-1 to TRBJ1-1, with D tentatively TRBD1 (5 bases). V gave up 7 bases and J gave up 5 bases, with 14 bases separating them. The germline gives CDR1 MNHNS, CDR2 SASEGT. The CDR3 is 13 residues long. The CDR3 DNA sequence: TGTGCCAGCACCCAGGGATTGAGGACTGAAGCTTTCTTT. Translation gives CASTQGLRTEAFF.

The gene calls are TRBV27 and TRBJ1-5, with 7 bases matching TRBD1. Germline V gene lookup returns CDR1 MNHEY and CDR2 SMNVEV (reference sequence). The J segment lost 1 base and the V segment lost 5 bases, leaving 11 bases of the junction unmatched. This CDR3 is 17 amino acids long. The CDR3 bases are TGTGCCAGCAGTGGGACAGACCTGGGGTTAAGCAATCAGCCCCAGCATTTT. This translates into CASSGTDLGLSNQPQHF.

The chain joins TRBV7-3 to TRBJ2-5; 7 bases fit TRBD2. This CDR3 contains 15 residues. With V trimmed by 1 base and J by 1 base, 3 bases remained unmatched. CDR1 is SGHTA and CDR2 is FQGTGA in the germline V gene. CDR3 in DNA: TGTGCCAGCAGCTTAATGGGGGGGACCCAAGAGACCCAGTACTTC. Protein product: CASSLMGGTQETQYF. Full variable domain (remainder filled in from reference TRBV7-3 and TRBJ2-5): GAGVSQTPSNKVTEKGKYVELRCDPISGHTALYWYRQSLGQGPEFLIYFQGTGAADDSGLPNDRFFAVRPEGSVSTLKIQRTERGDSAVYLCASSLMGGTQETQYFGPGTRLLVL.

The V and J genes are TRBV28 and TRBJ2-3, with 13 bases lining up with TRBD2. The V and J ends lost 7 bases and 4 bases, in that order; junction bases with no gene match: 20. The CDR3 has 20 amino acids. Germline loops: CDR1 MDHEN, CDR2 SYDVKM. The CDR3 DNA sequence: TGTGCCAGCACTACCCGACCCGGACTAGCGGGAGCCGATGGAGCAGATACGCAGTATTTT. It is translated as CASTTRPGLAGADGADTQYF.

Remarks on this clone: The junction shows a germline mismatch at one end, possibly a read error. The chain couples TRBV11-2 to TRBJ2-3; 7 bases fit TRBD1. Germline V CDR1 and CDR2: SGHAT, FQNNGV. CDR3 size: 14 residues. CDR3 amino acids: CASSPYFTGVGTDF. Here the CDR3 DNA reads TGTGCCAGCAGCCCCTATTTTACAGGGGTAGGGACGGATTTT.

This clone was seen just once. CDR3 protein: CASSLAGLQGGYTF. The CDR3 bases are TGTGCCAGCAGCTTGGCCGGGTTACAGGGGGGCTACACCTTC. This sequence joins TRBV5-6 and TRBJ1-2; 7 bases agree with TRBD1. V gave up 0 bases and J gave up 8 bases; unmatched junction bases: 7. CDR3 size: 14 residues. Germline lookup yields CDR1 SGHDT and CDR2 YYEEEE.

This chain uses TRBV27 with TRBJ1-1; 7 nucleotides line up with TRBD1. The CDR3 has 12 residues. From germline, CDR1 is MNHEY and CDR2 SMNVEV (reference sequence). V lost 10 bases and J lost 4; bases outside the gene matches: 6. The CDR3 here is CATDRDLTEAFF. The CDR3 coding sequence is TGTGCCACCGACAGGGATCTCACTGAAGCTTTCTTT.

This rearrangement joins TRBV27 to TRBJ1-5; D remains unclear. The CDR3 is made up of 14 amino acids. V gave up 8 bases and J gave up 2 bases, with 13 bases separating them. CDR1 MNHEY and CDR2 SMNVEV come from the germline V gene (reference sequence). CDR3 sequence reads: CASALKRGNQPQHF. DNA for the CDR3: TGTGCCAGCGCTCTAAAGAGGGGCAATCAGCCCCAGCATTTT.

This chain joins TRBV2 and TRBJ1-4; no clear D gene. This CDR3 comprises 15 residues. Trimming removed 6 bases at V and 2 bases at J, with 13 bases between. From germline, CDR1 is SNHLY and CDR2 FYNNEI. CDR3 loop: CASRRVIRTNEKLFF. The CDR3 DNA sequence: TGTGCCAGCAGGCGGGTAATTCGCACTAATGAAAAACTGTTTTTT. Drawing the rest from reference TRBV2 and TRBJ1-4, the complete variable domain is EPEVTQTPSHQVTQMGQEVILRCVPISNHLYFYWYRQILGQKVEFLVSFYNNEISEKSEIFDDQFSVERPDGSNFTLKIRSTKLEDSAMYFCASRRVIRTNEKLFFGSGTQLSVL.

This clone was detected only a few times. The genes are TRBV6-1 and TRBJ2-7, with a weak D call TRBD1 (5 bases). This CDR3 has 12 residues. Germline CDR1 is MNHNS and CDR2 is SASEGT. Trimming stripped 6 bases from V and 2 bases from J, with 8 bases between. CDR3 amino acids: CASRETAYEQYF. In DNA form, the CDR3 reads TGTGCCAGCAGGGAGACAGCCTACGAGCAGTACTTC.

The rearrangement links TRBV30 to TRBJ1-1; D remains unclear. The V gene's germline CDR1 is GTSNPN and CDR2 SVGIG (reference sequence). The CDR3 extends over 14 amino acids. Trimming left V 3 bases short and J 4 bases short, with 15 bases between. The CDR3: CAWSGFSGSTEAFF. The CDR3 nucleotides read TGTGCCTGGAGCGGATTCTCGGGGTCCACTGAAGCTTTCTTT.

The CDR3 here is CASSLNSWTGGNGELFF. For the CDR3, the DNA is TGTGCCAGCAGCTTAAATTCCTGGACAGGGGGCAACGGGGAGCTGTTTTTT. V is TRBV11-3 and J is TRBJ2-2; 11 positions match TRBD1. This CDR3 has 17 residues. The V gene end was trimmed by 2 bases and the J gene end by 7 bases; junction bases not matched to a gene: 9. CDR1 SGHNT and CDR2 YENEEA come from the germline V gene. The whole variable domain, remainder taken from reference TRBV11-3 and TRBJ2-2, is EAGVVQSPRYKIIEKKQPVAFWCNPISGHNTLYWYLQNLGQGPELLIRYENEEAVDDSQLPKDRFSAERLKGVDSTLKIQPAELGDSAVYLCASSLNSWTGGNGELFFGEGSRLTVL.

This sequence joins TRBV19 and TRBJ2-5, with TRBD2 matching over 12 bases. This CDR3 region has 15 residues. Germline lookup yields CDR1 LNHDA and CDR2 SQIVND (reference sequence). The trim removed 5 bases at V and 5 bases at J, leaving 6 bases unmatched. The DNA of the CDR3 is TGTGCCAGTAGTCCGAGGACTAGCGGGACTGAGACCCAGTACTTC. Translated, it gives CASSPRTSGTETQYF.

This chain uses TRBV5-1 with TRBJ1-1; tentative D call: TRBD1 (5 bases). Trimming removed 4 bases from V and 5 bases from J, with 12 bases in between. Germline V gene lookup returns CDR1 SGHRS and CDR2 YFSETQ. This CDR3 comprises 13 residues. The CDR3: CASSLQGGTEAFF. CDR3 nucleotide sequence: TGCGCCAGCAGCCTGCAGGGAGGTACTGAAGCTTTCTTT.

The chain combines TRBV7-2 with TRBJ2-2, with D maybe TRBD2 (6 bases). The V gene lost 0 bases and the J gene lost 7 bases, with 9 bases spanning the gap. CDR3 length: 14 residues. Germline CDR1 reads SGHTA; CDR2 reads FQGNSA. CDR3 residues: CASSLAGGVGELFF. The DNA for the CDR3 is TGTGCCAGCAGCTTAGCGGGAGGAGTCGGGGAGCTGTTTTTT.

The chain employs TRBV4-1 and TRBJ1-2, with TRBD1 as a possible D gene (6 bases). This CDR3 is 15 amino acids long. V gave up 3 bases and J gave up 0 bases, with 11 bases separating them. Germline values: CDR1 MGHRA, CDR2 YSYEKL. Here the CDR3 reads CASSHQGQTNYGYTF. The CDR3, as DNA: TGCGCCAGCAGCCACCAAGGACAGACTAACTATGGCTACACCTTC.